This T cell receptor beta chain derives from a study of T cell responses to AZD1222 COVID-19 vaccine (dated by TCRdb to about 2021). As for the study more broadly: TCR sequencing was performed for 230 to 250 trial participants, of whom about 200 were given two doses of AZD1222 and around 25 were given two doses of MenACWY control vaccine. Trial participants were enrolled into age subgroups of 18-55, 56-69 and 70-plus years, which contained approximately 150, 28 and 58 TCR-sequenced participants, respectively. The full study reports these points: After two AZD1222 doses, both the breadth and the depth of spike-specific TCRs were significantly higher than at day 0 and than in MenACWY recipients. Participants were mostly white British, with more females than males. The authors suggested clonal diversity may have been underestimated. Conclusions about previously exposed vaccinees are limited, since just five or six AZD1222 recipients were seropositive for SARS-CoV-2 at baseline. CD4 TCRs associated with the vaccine covered the entire spike protein, and the dominant responses were in regions 160-218 and 743-854. Because no day 14 peak-response samples were available, repertoires were characterized only after the peak T cell response. In the small 56-69-year group, the increase in depth fell short of significance, most likely because of low power. Reportedly, close to half of the unique spike-specific TCRs recognized epitopes lying outside the regions that are mutated in the B.1.351 and B.1.1.7 variants.

Interpreted using the paper, the time point label stands for: baseline before first vaccination. The sample's treatment or condition label is to be understood as: meningococcal conjugate vaccine given as trial control. Vaccinee samples were obtained from the UK trials COV001 and COV002, which included a single-blind randomized controlled phase 2/3 trial of AZD1222 (ChAdOx1 nCoV-19) in healthy adults. For TCRbeta chain sequencing, PBMC samples from trial participants were taken at day 0 and at day 28 after the second dose. Regarding this clone: No cognate antigen has been identified for it. One base away there is no much larger clone; base qualities are not given.

The cysteine opens and the phenylalanine closes a CDR3 of 11 amino acids. Only the CDR3 DNA is retained, 33 bases long and in frame from the first base. V trim: 3 bases; J trim: 7 bases; unmatched bases: 2. The germline V gene (reference sequence) yields DFQATT for CDR1 and SNEGSKA for CDR2. The CDR3 regions of human TCRbeta chains were subjected to immunosequencing. Regarding the original processing steps: TCRs in the repertoires were compared against a reference library of SARS-CoV-2-specific TCRs that had been generated with the MIRA antigen-specificity platform. Breadth was defined as the fraction of unique TCRs that were SARS-CoV-2-associated, and depth was defined as the fraction of total T cells that were SARS-CoV-2-associated. Each spike-specific TCR was assigned to its reactive spike region and to a CD4 or CD8 class using the MIRA data. Log10-transformed breadth and depth values were compared by one-way ANOVA with Sidak's multiple comparisons tests. TCRdb carries this immuneACCESS record with in-frame sequences only. Its versions omit some clonotypes, under half of them owing to an unresolved V gene in the studies checked, with the rest unexplained. V and J calls plus clone size are reproduced from that table; the DNA served to infer D and trimming. The table for this sample lists more than 140,000 clones; 85% to 95% of them were counted only once. The ten largest clones take up more than 0.85% of the sample.

Sequences were derived from peripheral blood, sampled on day 0 of MenACWY control vaccination. The rearrangement joined TRBV20-1 to TRBJ1-1, and 7 junctional nucleotides match TRBD1. The clonotype was recovered from an adult in good health. CDR3 sequence: CSARGQYEAFF. In nucleotide form, the sequence is TGCAGTGCTAGGGGACAGTATGAAGCTTTCTTT.